A single sample gave rise to the 10 T cell receptor beta chains below, sequenced in a study of T cell changes during pregnancy in multiple sclerosis. Only in-frame clones appear in the TCRdb table, and some are missing; sequencing was by immunoSEQ multiplex PCR. The sample records tens of thousands of clones, about nine tenths being singletons. The sequencing here drew on peripheral blood, taken in the third trimester of pregnancy. The origin of the receptors is a female donor in good health, enrolled as a control in a pregnancy study.

In its sample, this clone was seen a few times. The chain links TRBV28 to TRBJ2-7; 12 nucleotides agree with TRBD2. Germline-derived CDR1 and CDR2 are MDHEN and SYDVKM. Trimming removed 11 bases from V and 5 bases from J; junction bases left unmatched: 13. The CDR3 runs 15 residues. The CDR3 DNA sequence: TGTGCCGGGTCGACTCTAGCGGGAGGGCTCAACGAGCAGTACTTC. This encodes CAGSTLAGGLNEQYF.

The chain employs TRBV7-8 and TRBJ1-5, with a possible D match to TRBD1 (6 bases). The V gene's germline CDR1 is SGHVS and CDR2 FQNEAQ. The CDR3 contains 15 residues. V shed 6 bases and J shed 6 bases, with 18 bases lying between them. The CDR3 loop is CASSLDWGGTQPQHF. The CDR3 nucleotides read TGTGCCAGCAGTTTGGACTGGGGGGGCACTCAGCCCCAGCATTTT.

This rearrangement joins TRBV9 to TRBJ2-7; possible D gene TRBD1, 5 bases. There are 13 residues in the CDR3. Trimming stripped 0 bases from V and 3 bases from J, with 7 bases between. Per germline, CDR1 SGDLS and CDR2 YYNGEE. The CDR3 loop is CASSVATGYEQYF. CDR3 DNA: TGTGCCAGCAGCGTAGCTACAGGCTACGAGCAGTACTTC. The full variable domain, rest sourced from reference TRBV9 and TRBJ2-7, is DSGVTQTPKHLITATGQRVTLRCSPRSGDLSVYWYQQSLDQGLQFLIQYYNGEERAKGNILERFSAQQFPDLHSELNLSSLELGDSALYFCASSVATGYEQYFGPGTRLTVT.

The V call is TRBV11-2, the J call TRBJ2-2, with D perhaps matching TRBD1 (6 bases). The CDR3 spans 15 residues. Germline V gene data show CDR1 as SGHAT and CDR2 as FQNNGV. With 5 bases removed from V and 5 bases from J, the gap between germline ends came to 15 bases. The CDR3 protein is CASSPGTTSTGELFF. CDR3 in DNA: TGTGCCAGCAGCCCCGGGACAACCTCGACCGGGGAGCTGTTTTTT.

This sequence joins TRBV6-5 and TRBJ1-2; D is possibly TRBD1 (6 bases). Germline CDR1 is MNHEY and CDR2 is SVGAGI. This CDR3 is built from 11 residues. The V end lost 8 bases, the J end lost 10 bases, and 14 bases lay between the germline ends. The CDR3 here is CASSREGDYTF. The CDR3 DNA follows: TGTGCCAGCTCGAGGGAGGGGGACTACACCTTC.

This clone was found once. The CDR3 bases are TGTGCCAGCAGCCCGACTAGCGGGGGGCCGAGCTCCTACAATGAGCAGTTCTTC. It encodes CASSPTSGGPSSYNEQFF. The gene calls are TRBV7-2 and TRBJ2-1, with 13 nucleotides matching TRBD2. Germline lookup yields CDR1 SGHTA and CDR2 FQGNSA. This CDR3 has 18 amino acids. The trim removed 5 bases at V and 0 bases at J, leaving 7 bases unmatched.

The CDR3 is CASSRTSIQETQYF. CDR3 DNA sequence: TGTGCCAGTAGTCGGACTAGCATACAAGAGACCCAGTACTTC. The V call is TRBV19, the J call TRBJ2-5, with 8 bases lining up with TRBD2. Germline V gives CDR1 LNHDA, CDR2 SQIVND (reference sequence). Trimming removed 5 bases from V and 2 bases from J; junction bases left unmatched: 4. This CDR3 has 14 residues.

The genes are TRBV10-3 and TRBJ2-2, with D perhaps matching TRBD1 (5 bases). Germline assignment: CDR1 ENHRY and CDR2 SYGVKD. The V end lost 3 bases, the J end lost 11 bases, and 13 bases lay between the germline ends. The CDR3 has 13 residues. The CDR3 loop reads CAISDQGAFELFF. The CDR3 bases are TGTGCCATCAGTGATCAAGGGGCGTTCGAGCTGTTTTTT.

The chain carries TRBV27 and TRBJ2-7; 7 nucleotides agree with TRBD1. Germline CDR1 MNHEY, CDR2 SMNVEV (reference sequence). Losses at the gene ends were 4 bases for V and 2 bases for J; bases not matched to a gene: 8. The CDR3 totals 15 residues. CDR3 bases: TGTGCCAGCAGTTACAAGGCAGGGGGAACCTACGAGCAGTACTTC. Translation: CASSYKAGGTYEQYF.

The J gene is TRBJ2-2, the V gene TRBV5-6; D is possibly TRBD1 (5 bases). The germline V and J ends were trimmed by 5 bases and 1 base, with 9 bases remaining between them. This CDR3 is built from 14 residues. Germline V gives CDR1 SGHDT, CDR2 YYEEEE. CDR3 coding DNA: TGTGCCAGCAGGATGACAGTGAACACCGGGGAGCTGTTTTTT. It translates to CASRMTVNTGELFF. The full variable domain, rest sourced from reference TRBV5-6 and TRBJ2-2, is DAGVTQSPTHLIKTRGQQVTLRCSPKSGHDTVSWYQQALGQGPQFIFQYYEEEERQRGNFPDRFSGHQFPNYSSELNVNALLLGDSALYLCASRMTVNTGELFFGEGSRLTVL.